The 12 T cell receptor beta chains below were found in one sample sequenced in a study of blood T cell repertoires in COVID-19. Here immunoSEQ multiplex PCR was the method, and the copy in TCRdb shows in-frame clones only, minus some. The top ten hold about 10% of the sample, which has approximately 230,000 clones, about four fifths seen once. Sequencing was done on a sample of peripheral blood. These receptors were taken from a man older than 75 with acute or convalescent COVID-19.

The chain uses TRBV5-1 and TRBJ2-7; TRBD2 agrees at 11 bases. The J segment lost 3 bases and the V segment lost 6 bases, leaving 5 bases of the junction unmatched. The CDR3 totals 14 residues. CDR1 and CDR2 from the germline V gene are SGHRS and YFSETQ. CDR3 coding DNA: TGCGCCAGCACCCTCGGACTAGCGGGCTACGAGCAGTACTTC. Translating gives CASTLGLAGYEQYF.

The chain combines TRBV6-6 with TRBJ1-1, with 7 nucleotides matching TRBD1. Looked up from germline, CDR1 is MNHNY and CDR2 is SVGAGI (reference sequence). The CDR3 is made up of 17 amino acids. V shed 5 bases and J 3 bases; nucleotides not matched to a gene: 15. CDR3 sequence: CASSRWRGRKEDTEAFF. In DNA, the CDR3 is TGTGCCAGCAGTCGCTGGAGGGGGCGTAAAGAGGACACTGAAGCTTTCTTT.

The chain is built from TRBV2 and TRBJ1-1; D possibly corresponds to TRBD1 (5 bases). Per germline, CDR1 SNHLY and CDR2 FYNNEI. CDR3 length equals 13 residues. V was trimmed by 8 bases and J by 2 bases, leaving 12 bases between them. The CDR3 DNA sequence: TGTGCCAGCCGCCGGGACTTTAACACTGAAGCTTTCTTT. Translating it yields CASRRDFNTEAFF.

The J gene is TRBJ2-7, the V gene TRBV6-5; TRBD1 aligns across 10 bases. V lost 3 bases, J lost 3 bases, and 5 bases stayed unmatched. The germline V gene encodes CDR1 MNHEY and CDR2 SVGAGI. This CDR3 is built from 15 residues. The CDR3 DNA reads as TGTGCCAGCAGTTATGCGGACAGGGGGATCTACGAGCAGTACTTC. As protein: CASSYADRGIYEQYF.

The V gene is TRBV9, the J gene TRBJ1-2, with a possible D match to TRBD1 (5 bases). From germline, CDR1 is SGDLS and CDR2 YYNGEE. Deletions cut 1 base from V and 8 bases from J, with 12 bases between. The CDR3 covers 13 residues. CDR3 bases: TGTGCCAGCAGCGTATTAACCGGGGGAGGCTACACCTTC. It encodes CASSVLTGGGYTF.

The chain is built from TRBV6-1 and TRBJ1-3; D might be TRBD1 (5 bases). Germline-derived CDR1 and CDR2 are MNHNS and SASEGT. Trimming took off 1 base at V and 4 bases at J, with 17 bases between the two ends. The CDR3 spans 17 residues. In DNA form, the CDR3 reads TGTGCCAGCAGTGAAGATTTCAGGGCAAGAGCCGGAAACACCATATATTTT. Encoded protein: CASSEDFRARAGNTIYF.

The V call is TRBV18, the J call TRBJ2-5; 8 nucleotides match TRBD1. V lost 5 bases to trimming and J lost 4 bases; unmatched junction nucleotides: 3. Per germline, CDR1 KGHSH and CDR2 LQKENI. CDR3 length equals 13 residues. CDR3 bases: TGTGCCAGCTCATCGGACAGGGTAGAGACCCAGTACTTC. Translating it yields CASSSDRVETQYF.

This chain connects TRBV7-2 to TRBJ2-5; tentative D call: TRBD2 (5 bases). CDR3 length equals 14 residues. In germline, CDR1 is SGHTA, CDR2 FQGNSA. V was trimmed by 5 bases and J by 5 bases, leaving 15 bases between them. CDR3 nucleotides: TGTGCCAGCAGCCCCCAAGGACTCGGCGAGACCCAGTACTTC. Its translation: CASSPQGLGETQYF.

This chain uses TRBV24-1 with TRBJ2-1; tentatively, D is TRBD2 (6 bases). Per germline, CDR1 KGHDR and CDR2 SFDVKD. The CDR3 consists of 16 residues. Trimming took 3 bases from V and 4 from J, leaving 15 bases between them. CDR3 nucleotide sequence: TGTGCCACCAGTGATCCCGGGAGAAGTGTTTACAATGAGCAGTTCTTC. Translation: CATSDPGRSVYNEQFF.

The CDR3 is CAWSVNRYEQYF. The DNA of the CDR3 is TGTGCCTGGAGTGTAAACAGATACGAGCAGTACTTC. V usage is TRBV30 and J usage is TRBJ2-7; D call uncertain. Trimming took 0 bases from V and 4 from J, leaving 7 bases between them. From germline, CDR1 is GTSNPN and CDR2 SVGIG (reference sequence). The CDR3 extends over 12 amino acids.

The chain is built from TRBV7-9 and TRBJ1-4; no clear D. The CDR3 spans 13 residues. The V and J ends lost 0 bases and 8 bases respectively, with 7 bases between them. Per the germline V gene, CDR1 is SEHNR and CDR2 is FQNEAQ (reference sequence). CDR3 region: CASSLAAREKLFF. For the CDR3, the DNA is TGTGCCAGCAGCTTAGCGGCAAGAGAAAAACTGTTTTTT.

This chain links TRBV5-5 with TRBJ2-7; 7 nucleotides line up with TRBD1. V dropped 4 bases and J dropped 1; count of bases not matched to a gene: 2. CDR1 SGHKS and CDR2 YYEKEE come from the germline V gene (reference sequence). The CDR3 covers 13 residues. CDR3 sequence: CASSPGQSYEQYF. The CDR3 nucleotides are TGTGCCAGCAGCCCGGGACAGTCCTACGAGCAGTACTTC.